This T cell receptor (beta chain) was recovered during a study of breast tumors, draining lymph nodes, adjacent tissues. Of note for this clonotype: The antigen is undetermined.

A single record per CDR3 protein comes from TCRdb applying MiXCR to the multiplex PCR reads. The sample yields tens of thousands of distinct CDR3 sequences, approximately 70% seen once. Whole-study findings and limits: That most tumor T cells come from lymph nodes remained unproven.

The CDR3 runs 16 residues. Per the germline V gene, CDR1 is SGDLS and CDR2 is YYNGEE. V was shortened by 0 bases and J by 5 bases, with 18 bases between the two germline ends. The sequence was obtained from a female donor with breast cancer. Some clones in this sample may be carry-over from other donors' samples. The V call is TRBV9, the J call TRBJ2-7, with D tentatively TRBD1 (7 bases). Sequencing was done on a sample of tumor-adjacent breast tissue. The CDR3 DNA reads TGTGCCAGCAGCGTAGGTCAGGGGGGTCCTAGGGACGAGCAGTACTTC. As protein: CASSVGQGGPRDEQYF.